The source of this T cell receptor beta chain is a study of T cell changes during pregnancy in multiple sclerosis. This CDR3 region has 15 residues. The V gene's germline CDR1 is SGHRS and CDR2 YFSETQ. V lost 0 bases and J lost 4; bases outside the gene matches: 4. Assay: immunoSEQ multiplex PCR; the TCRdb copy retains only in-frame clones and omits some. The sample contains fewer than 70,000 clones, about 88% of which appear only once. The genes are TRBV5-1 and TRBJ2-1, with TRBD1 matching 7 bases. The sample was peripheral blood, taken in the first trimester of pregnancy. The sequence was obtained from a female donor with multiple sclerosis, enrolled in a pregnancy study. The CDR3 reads CASSLGQGRYNEQFF. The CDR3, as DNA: TGCGCCAGCAGCTTGGGACAGGGTAGATACAATGAGCAGTTCTTC.